Listed below are T cell receptor beta chains from one sample, sequenced in a study of cytomegalovirus exposure and HLA in healthy donors. Using immunoSEQ multiplex PCR, the repertoire was profiled, and TCRdb retains in-frame clones only, with some absent. The sample yields around 100,000 clones, 70% to 80% seen once. Sequenced sample: PBMCs. These receptors all stem from a woman between 35 and 50 years old in good health and CMV-seronegative. CDR3s include the opening cysteine and the closing phenylalanine or tryptophan. The D gene is left open where the match is weak. Only part of the rows carry a size: once, few, many, or a class if the clone is expanded.

TRBJ2-1,13,NA,TRBV11-2,NA,TGTGCCAGCCGTACTACAAGTGCCAATGAGCAGTTCTTC,CASRTTSANEQFF
TRBJ2-1,13,NA,TRBV10-1,NA,TGCGCCAGCAGCGAAGGGCTCAGGGATGAGCAGTTCTTC,CASSEGLRDEQFF
TRBJ2-7,19,NA,TRBV4-1,NA,TGCGCCAGCAGCCAAGACGAGTTGGTGGGCGGGATGAGTATCTACGAGCAGTACTTC,CASSQDELVGGMSIYEQYF
TRBJ1-6,14,NA,TRBV9,NA,TGTGCCAGCAGCGACCATTCAGGGGTTTCACCCCTCCACTTT,CASSDHSGVSPLHF
TRBJ2-7,14,NA,TRBV7-9,NA,TGTTCCAGCAGCTTAGTTAGTAGCAACTACGAGCAGTACTTC,CSSSLVSSNYEQYF
TRBJ1-5,11,once,TRBV20-1,TRBD1,TGCAGTGCTAGAGAAGACAGGGCCCAGCATTTT,CSAREDRAQHF
TRBJ2-3,14,few,TRBV11-2,NA,TGTGCCAGCAGCTTAGAGGCGGACACAGATACGCAGTATTTT,CASSLEADTDTQYF
TRBJ2-5,14,NA,TRBV25-1,NA,TGTGCCAGCAGTGAATACAGACAGAAAGAGACCCAGTACTTC,CASSEYRQKETQYF
TRBJ2-7,16,NA,TRBV7-8,TRBD1,TGTGCCAGCAGCTTAGCTGGGACAGGGGGCTCCTACGAGCAGTACTTC,CASSLAGTGGSYEQYF
TRBJ1-4,16,NA,TRBV5-8,NA,TGTGCCAGCTTTTGGACTTCGGCTCTCCTTAATGAAAAACTGTTTTTT,CASFWTSALLNEKLFF
TRBJ1-1,15,once,TRBV28,NA,TGTGCCAGCAGTCCCTCTTGGGGAGGGGGCACTGAAGCTTTCTTT,CASSPSWGGGTEAFF
TRBJ2-3,12,few,TRBV14,NA,TGTGCCAGCAGCCTCCACACAGATACGCAGTATTTT,CASSLHTDTQYF
TRBJ2-3,14,NA,TRBV15,NA,TGTGCCACCAGCCCGGACAGTGGGACAGATACGCAGTATTTT,CATSPDSGTDTQYF
TRBJ2-3,17,NA,TRBV11-2,NA,TGTGCCAGCAGCATCCCGGGGCGGGGTCTAAACACAGATACGCAGTATTTT,CASSIPGRGLNTDTQYF
TRBJ1-3,15,NA,TRBV6-5,NA,TGTGCCAGCAGCCCACCCCCCCCCGGGGGAAGCACCATATATTTT,CASSPPPPGGSTIYF
TRBJ1-6,15,NA,TRBV4-3,TRBD1,TGCGCCAGCAGCCAGTCGACAGGGAAAAATTCACCCCTCCACTTT,CASSQSTGKNSPLHF
TRBJ1-1,10,NA,TRBV5-1,NA,TGCGCCAGTGGGCAGGGAAAAGCTTTCTTT,CASGQGKAFF
TRBJ1-6,15,NA,TRBV30,NA,TGTGCCTGGAGTGTGGTCAGAGGATATAATTCACCCCTCCACTTT,CAWSVVRGYNSPLHF
TRBJ1-2,15,NA,TRBV6-1,NA,TGTGCCAGCAGTGAACTCAAAGACAGTGGATATGGCTACACCTTC,CASSELKDSGYGYTF
TRBJ2-1,16,NA,TRBV7-2,TRBD1,TGTGCCAGCAGCTTAAGAGGCGGACAGGGGGCCTATGAGCAGTTCTTC,CASSLRGGQGAYEQFF
TRBJ2-5,13,NA,TRBV10-1,NA,TGCGCCAGCAGTGAGTCAGGGAGGGAGACCCAGTACTTC,CASSESGRETQYF
TRBJ1-1,12,NA,TRBV7-2,NA,TGTGCCAGCAGCTTAGTCAGGGCCCAAGCTTTCTTT,CASSLVRAQAFF
TRBJ2-2,15,once,TRBV5-1,NA,TGCGCCAGCAGCTTGGGTGGAGATGACACCGGGGAGCTGTTTTTT,CASSLGGDDTGELFF
TRBJ2-3,16,NA,TRBV4-1,TRBD2,TGCGCCAGCAGCCAAGGAAGCGGGAGGCGCACAGATACGCAGTATTTT,CASSQGSGRRTDTQYF
TRBJ2-7,15,NA,TRBV6-6,TRBD2,TGTGCCAGCAGTTACTCGGGGACTAGCGGCTACGAGCAGTACTTC,CASSYSGTSGYEQYF
TRBJ2-2,17,NA,TRBV27,TRBD2,TGTGCCAGCAGACAGACTAGCGGGGGGCCTAACACCGGGGAGCTGTTTTTT,CASRQTSGGPNTGELFF
TRBJ1-2,12,NA,TRBV12-5,NA,TGTGCTAGTGGTTTTACGGCAGGTGGCTACACCTTC,CASGFTAGGYTF